The 29 T cell receptor beta chains given below trace back to one sample, sequenced in a study of T cell responses to AZD1222 COVID-19 vaccine. Repertoires were generated with immunoSEQ multiplex PCR, while TCRdb's copy carries only in-frame clones and drops some. The sample contains approximately 150,000 clones, around nine tenths of which appear only once. Sequences were derived from peripheral blood, sampled on day 0 of AZD1222 vaccination. These receptors were taken from an adult in good health.

Worth noting for this clone: This specimen includes other DNA sequences encoding the same CDR3. The chain couples TRBV21-1 to TRBJ2-2. TRBV21-1 is deemed a pseudogene. The CDR3 totals 13 residues. The DNA for the CDR3 is TGTGCCAGCATCCGGGGGCGCCGGGGGGAGCTGTTTTTT. Amino acid sequence: CASIRGRRGELFF.

The chain has TRBV5-4 and TRBJ2-5; a weak D match, TRBD1 (8 bases). The V end lost 0 bases, the J end lost 5 bases, and 11 bases lay between the germline ends. The CDR3 length is 14 residues. CDR1 and CDR2 (germline): SGHNT, YYREEE (reference sequence). CDR3 DNA: TGTGCCAGCAGCTTGGTACAGGGGGGGGAGACCCAGTACTTC. Translated: CASSLVQGGETQYF. Combining the CDR3 with reference TRBV5-4 and TRBJ2-5 gives the whole variable domain ETGVTQSPTHLIKTRGQQVTLRCSSQSGHNTVSWYQQALGQGPQFIFQYYREEENGRGNFPPRFSGLQFPNYSSELNVNALELDDSALYLCASSLVQGGETQYFGPGTRLLVL.

The sample holds a few counts of this clone. This chain joins TRBV11-2 and TRBJ2-7, with 12 positions matching TRBD2. J was trimmed by 4 bases and V by 4 bases; bases with no gene match: 8. The CDR3 extends over 16 amino acids. The germline CDR1 and CDR2 sequences are SGHAT and FQNNGV. This chain's CDR3 is CASSSSSGRAVYEQYF. CDR3 nucleotide sequence: TGTGCCAGCAGCTCCTCTAGCGGGAGGGCTGTTTACGAGCAGTACTTC.

The CDR3 is CASSYKGNTIYF. The DNA of the CDR3 is TGTGCCAGCAGTTACAAAGGAAACACCATATATTTT. V and J are TRBV6-5 and TRBJ1-3, with D unclear. The CDR3 is 12 residues long. V was pared by 2 bases and J by 4 bases, with 3 bases between. Germline V gene sequence: CDR1 MNHEY, CDR2 SVGAGI.

The rearrangement uses TRBV7-7 and TRBJ1-4, with unresolved D. This CDR3 spans 16 amino acids. The germline gives CDR1 SSHAT, CDR2 FNYEAQ (reference sequence). V gave up 2 bases and J gave up 8 bases, with 18 bases separating them. In DNA, the CDR3 is TGTGCCAGCAGCTTACTCCGGACGGAGTTTCGGGAAAAACTGTTTTTT. It translates to CASSLLRTEFREKLFF.

This clone has a single count. V and J are TRBV30 and TRBJ1-4; D remains ambiguous. CDR3 length equals 16 residues. Germline CDR1 GTSNPN, CDR2 SVGIG (reference sequence). V lost 0 bases, J lost 3 bases, and 14 bases lay in between. The CDR3 sequence: CAWSVQPPGANEKLFF. The CDR3 region has the DNA TGTGCCTGGAGTGTACAACCACCCGGGGCTAATGAAAAACTGTTTTTT.

The genes are TRBV5-1 and TRBJ2-5; TRBD2 agrees at 8 bases. After removal of 4 bases from V and 5 bases from J, the junction contained 10 bases not matched to a gene. In germline, CDR1 is SGHRS, CDR2 YFSETQ. The CDR3 totals 15 residues. The DNA of the CDR3 is TGCGCCAGCAGCCGAGCGGGAGATCTTAGGGAGACCCAGTACTTC. Amino acid sequence: CASSRAGDLRETQYF.

This sequence joins TRBV11-3 and TRBJ2-2, with D perhaps assigned TRBD1 or TRBD2 (5 bases each). Germline lookup yields CDR1 SGHNT and CDR2 YENEEA. V lost 3 bases and J lost 0, with 14 bases in between. The CDR3 length is 17 residues. The CDR3 DNA follows: TGTGCCAGCAGCTTGGAGGCAGGGAGCGCGAACACCGGGGAGCTGTTTTTT. Its translation: CASSLEAGSANTGELFF.

On this clone: At the DNA level, this CDR3 is encoded by other sequences in the same sample as well. This CDR3 reads CAISSRDTEAFF. CDR3 nucleotide sequence: TGTGCCATCAGTTCTCGGGACACTGAAGCTTTCTTT. The chain uses TRBV10-3 and TRBJ1-1; no clear D gene. CDR1 ENHRY and CDR2 SYGVKD come from the germline V gene. CDR3 size: 12 residues. The ends were cut back, 5 bases at V and 3 bases at J, with 7 bases in the middle.

The V gene is TRBV7-9, the J gene TRBJ2-5; 7 nucleotides line up with TRBD1. Germline V lookup: CDR1 SEHNR, CDR2 FQNEAQ (reference sequence). V shed 0 bases, J shed 5 bases, and the junction held 12 bases outside the gene matches. CDR3 size: 17 residues. CDR3 nucleotide sequence: TGTGCCAGCAGCTTAGCGGGCAGGGGACAGCTTATCGAGACCCAGTACTTC. It translates to CASSLAGRGQLIETQYF.

This chain links TRBV27 with TRBJ2-4; TRBD1 or TRBD2 may be the D gene (6 bases each). The V end lost 3 bases, the J end lost 9 bases, and 12 bases lay between the germline ends. This CDR3 has 13 amino acids. Germline V gene lookup returns CDR1 MNHEY and CDR2 SMNVEV (reference sequence). The CDR3 spells CASSFSGGVIQYF. The CDR3 bases are TGTGCCAGCAGTTTTTCCGGGGGCGTCATTCAGTACTTC.

This clone was detected only once. The chain employs TRBV11-2 and TRBJ2-6; TRBD1 matches 8 bases. From germline, CDR1 is SGHAT and CDR2 FQNNGV. With 2 bases clipped from V and 2 bases from J, the junction kept 5 bases outside the gene matches. The CDR3 contains 17 residues. This chain's CDR3 is CASSLRVTGAGANVLTF. CDR3 nucleotides: TGTGCCAGCAGCTTAAGGGTGACAGGGGCTGGGGCCAACGTCCTGACTTTC.

The chain joins TRBV24-1 to TRBJ2-3; D remains unclear. V was cut by 0 bases and J by 0 bases, with 18 bases left in between. Germline V gives CDR1 KGHDR, CDR2 SFDVKD. The CDR3 consists of 19 residues. The CDR3 coding sequence is TGTGCCACCAGTGATTTGCCCGAAGGTCCGGATACTAGCACAGATACGCAGTATTTT. This encodes CATSDLPEGPDTSTDTQYF.

The chain has TRBV19 and TRBJ2-3; TRBD1 aligns across 7 bases. Germline assignment: CDR1 LNHDA and CDR2 SQIVND (reference sequence). J was trimmed by 0 bases and V by 4 bases; bases with no gene match: 7. The CDR3 has 16 amino acids. This CDR3 is CASSRTGDTSTDTQYF. CDR3 coding DNA: TGTGCCAGTAGTAGGACAGGAGATACTAGCACAGATACGCAGTATTTT. The full variable domain, its missing parts supplied by reference TRBV19 and TRBJ2-3, is DGGITQSPKYLFRKEGQNVTLSCEQNLNHDAMYWYRQDPGQGLRLIYYSQIVNDFQKGDIAEGYSVSREKKESFPLTVTSAQKNPTAFYLCASSRTGDTSTDTQYFGPGTRLTVL.

V is TRBV6-6 and J is TRBJ2-2; a possible D gene is TRBD1 (6 bases). Trimming shortened V by 7 bases and J by 2 bases, and 14 bases separated the two germline ends. The CDR3 runs to 15 residues. Germline V gene lookup returns CDR1 MNHNY and CDR2 SVGAGI (reference sequence). The CDR3 nucleotides are TGTGCCAGCAAGAGGCAGGGGTTCAACACCGGGGAGCTGTTTTTT. It yields the protein CASKRQGFNTGELFF.

This clone was found once. The chain is built from TRBV5-5 and TRBJ1-2; D call uncertain. The CDR3 has 15 amino acids. From germline, CDR1 is SGHKS and CDR2 YYEKEE (reference sequence). The V end lost 4 bases, the J end lost 0 bases, and 13 bases lay between the germline ends. The CDR3 sequence: CASSREAGANYGYTF. For the CDR3, the DNA is TGTGCCAGCAGCAGGGAGGCCGGAGCTAACTATGGCTACACCTTC. Full variable domain (rest looked up from reference TRBV5-5 and TRBJ1-2): DAGVTQSPTHLIKTRGQQVTLRCSPISGHKSVSWYQQVLGQGPQFIFQYYEKEERGRGNFPDRFSARQFPNYSSELNVNALLLGDSALYLCASSREAGANYGYTFGSGTRLTVV.

The chain employs TRBV27 and TRBJ1-1; unclear D gene. Germline CDR1 and CDR2: MNHEY and SMNVEV (reference sequence). CDR3 size: 12 residues. Trimming removed 10 bases from V and 4 bases from J, with 13 bases in between. The CDR3 DNA is TGTGCCACCCCCCGAGGTCGCACTGAAGCTTTCTTT. This gives the protein CATPRGRTEAFF.

The chain has TRBV11-2 and TRBJ1-2, with 7 bases matching TRBD1. This CDR3 spans 13 amino acids. CDR1 SGHAT and CDR2 FQNNGV come from the germline V gene. Trimming took 5 bases from V and 2 from J; bases not matched to a gene: 2. This CDR3 reads CASSPDRNYGYTF. CDR3 DNA: TGTGCCAGCAGCCCGGACAGGAACTATGGCTACACCTTC.

V and J are TRBV24-1 and TRBJ2-3; D gene ambiguous. Deletions cut 1 base from V and 4 bases from J, with 11 bases between. Germline V CDR1 and CDR2: KGHDR, SFDVKD. The CDR3 is made up of 15 amino acids. CDR3 sequence: CATSDLGLGSDTQYF. CDR3 sequence (DNA): TGTGCCACCAGTGATTTAGGGCTAGGGTCAGATACGCAGTATTTT.

The chain is built from TRBV10-1 and TRBJ2-1; 12 positions match TRBD2. CDR3 size: 15 residues. Trimming took 9 bases from V and 7 from J; bases not matched to a gene: 10. Germline V gene lookup returns CDR1 WNHNN and CDR2 SYGVQD (reference sequence). The DNA for the CDR3 is TGCGCCAGTCAGAGACTAGCGGGAGAGCGGAATGAGCAGTTCTTC. It codes for CASQRLAGERNEQFF.

This chain connects TRBV11-2 to TRBJ2-7; 10 bases are a match to TRBD2. The J segment lost 2 bases and the V segment lost 5 bases, leaving 18 bases of the junction unmatched. The CDR3 contains 19 residues. Germline CDR1 SGHAT, CDR2 FQNNGV. CDR3 region: CASSPFGTATSGPTYEQYF. In DNA, the CDR3 is TGTGCCAGCAGCCCCTTCGGGACAGCGACTAGCGGGCCAACCTACGAGCAGTACTTC.

The rearrangement uses TRBV9 and TRBJ1-1, with no clear D. The CDR3 totals 11 residues. The V end was cut by 0 bases, the J end by 4 bases, with 1 base between. CDR1 and CDR2 from the germline V gene are SGDLS and YYNGEE. The CDR3 loop reads CASSVATEAFF. CDR3 bases: TGTGCCAGCAGCGTAGCCACTGAAGCTTTCTTT.

This chain connects TRBV30 to TRBJ2-1; D is perhaps TRBD2 (6 bases). The germline V and J ends were trimmed by 2 bases and 6 bases, with 14 bases remaining between them. CDR3 length: 14 amino acids. Per germline, CDR1 GTSNPN and CDR2 SVGIG (reference sequence). CDR3 DNA: TGTGCCTGGAGTACATCTCATAGCGGCAATGAGCAGTTCTTC. Its protein product is CAWSTSHSGNEQFF. Drawing the rest from reference TRBV30 and TRBJ2-1, the complete variable domain is SQTIHQWPATLVQPVGSPLSLECTVEGTSNPNLYWYRQAAGRGLQLLFYSVGIGQISSEVPQNLSASRPQDRQFILSSKKLLLSDSGFYLCAWSTSHSGNEQFFGPGTRLTVL.

This chain connects TRBV28 to TRBJ2-5; 11 positions match TRBD1. The junction had 8 bases not matched to a gene; V was cut back by 6 bases and J by 5 bases. This CDR3 spans 15 amino acids. The germline V gene has CDR1 MDHEN and CDR2 SYDVKM. In DNA, the CDR3 is TGTGCCAGCAGCCAGGACAGGGGGCTTTTGGAGACCCAGTACTTC. Translating gives CASSQDRGLLETQYF.

The chain links TRBV27 to TRBJ2-2; 8 nucleotides agree with TRBD1. CDR1 is MNHEY, CDR2 SMNVEV, per germline (reference sequence). The V and J ends lost 2 bases and 6 bases, in that order; junction bases with no gene match: 5. The CDR3 spans 15 residues. Written as DNA, the CDR3 is TGTGCCAGCAGTTTACGGGACAGGCCTCCCGGGGAGCTGTTTTTT. Protein sequence: CASSLRDRPPGELFF.

The chain links TRBV30 to TRBJ1-2; unclear D gene. Germline-derived CDR1 and CDR2 are GTSNPN and SVGIG (reference sequence). Trimming shortened V by 0 bases and J by 2 bases, and 10 bases separated the two germline ends. The CDR3 consists of 14 residues. The CDR3 DNA reads as TGTGCCTGGAGTGTTGGCCGGGAAAACTATGGCTACACCTTC. This translates into CAWSVGRENYGYTF. Full variable domain (missing parts from reference TRBV30 and TRBJ1-2): SQTIHQWPATLVQPVGSPLSLECTVEGTSNPNLYWYRQAAGRGLQLLFYSVGIGQISSEVPQNLSASRPQDRQFILSSKKLLLSDSGFYLCAWSVGRENYGYTFGSGTRLTVV.

This clone was picked up one time. The rearrangement links TRBV30 to TRBJ1-6; maybe TRBD1 (6 bases). V gave up 3 bases and J gave up 4 bases, with 10 bases separating them. This CDR3 comprises 14 residues. Germline lookup yields CDR1 GTSNPN and CDR2 SVGIG (reference sequence). CDR3 nucleotides: TGTGCCTGGAGGGGGGGGACATATAATTCACCCCTCCACTTT. Amino acids: CAWRGGTYNSPLHF. Together with reference TRBV30 and TRBJ1-6, the CDR3 gives the full variable domain: SQTIHQWPATLVQPVGSPLSLECTVEGTSNPNLYWYRQAAGRGLQLLFYSVGIGQISSEVPQNLSASRPQDRQFILSSKKLLLSDSGFYLCAWRGGTYNSPLHFGNGTRLTVT.

This chain links TRBV7-9 with TRBJ2-7; TRBD1 is a possible D gene (6 bases). Per the germline V gene, CDR1 is SEHNR and CDR2 is FQNEAQ (reference sequence). The CDR3 has 14 residues. Trimming cost V 1 base and J 5 bases, with 12 bases left between them. As DNA, the CDR3 is TGTGCCAGCAGCTTAGTACAGGGCTGGGACGAGCAGTACTTC. It yields the protein CASSLVQGWDEQYF.

V usage is TRBV5-1 and J usage is TRBJ2-7; D unresolved. The length of the CDR3 is 13 residues. Per germline, CDR1 SGHRS and CDR2 YFSETQ. The V gene lost 4 bases and the J gene lost 5 bases, with 13 bases spanning the gap. The CDR3 region is CASSPLGRNEQYF. In DNA, the CDR3 is TGCGCCAGCAGCCCCCTAGGTCGGAACGAGCAGTACTTC. The full variable domain, in which reference TRBV5-1 and TRBJ2-7 provide the parts outside the CDR3, is KAGVTQTPRYLIKTRGQQVTLSCSPISGHRSVSWYQQTPGQGLQFLFEYFSETQRNKGNFPGRFSGRQFSNSRSEMNVSTLELGDSALYLCASSPLGRNEQYFGPGTRLTVT.